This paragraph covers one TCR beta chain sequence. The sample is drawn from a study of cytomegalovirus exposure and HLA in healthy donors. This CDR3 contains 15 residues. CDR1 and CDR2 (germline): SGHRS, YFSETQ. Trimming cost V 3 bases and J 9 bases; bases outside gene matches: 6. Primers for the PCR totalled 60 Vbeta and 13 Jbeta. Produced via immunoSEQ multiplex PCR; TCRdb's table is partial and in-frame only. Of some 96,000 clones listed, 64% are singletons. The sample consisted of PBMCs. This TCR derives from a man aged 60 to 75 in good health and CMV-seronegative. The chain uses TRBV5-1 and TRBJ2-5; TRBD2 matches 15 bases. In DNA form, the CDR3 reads TGCGCCAGCAGCTGGACTAGCGGGGGGGCCGGGGCCCAGTACTTC. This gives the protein CASSWTSGGAGAQYF.